This T cell receptor beta chain originates from a study of blood T cells in healthy people across ages (dated by TCRdb to the mid-2010s). For the study in its entirety: Template switching captured roughly one uniquely barcoded TCR beta cDNA molecule per two T cells in model experiments. To track age-related changes in TCR beta repertoire diversity, the study relied on deep sequencing normalized with unique cDNA molecular identifiers. For two donors (one aged 18 to 30 and one aged 80 or older), the study analyzed two additional independent replicas of 1 million unique cDNA reads from the same blood draw. To avoid experimental bias, donors of different ages were distributed randomly across sequencing lanes. The donors were split into four age groups: young (average around 17 years), middle-aged (39), aged (62) and long-lived (approximately 80).

The full study reports these points: Conclusive comparison of naive and antigen-experienced compartments was prevented by the profiling of bulk unsorted PBMCs. Donor CMV infection status was unknown, potentially confounding age-related changes in expanded clonotypes. There was a strong correlation between observed TCR beta diversity and the percentage of naive T cells measured by flow cytometry. Total diversity estimates from one million sequenced T cells were considered lower bounds and underestimates. As age increased, observed TCR beta diversity per million T cells dropped in a roughly linear way, and a significant reduction was already evident by age 40. Compared with the aged group, the long-lived group had more naive CD4+ T cells, fewer expanded clones and increased TCR diversity, a pattern suggesting age selection.

Systemically healthy Caucasian individuals from Russia, around 39 in total and aged about 6 to 100 years, were included as donors. Approximately 9.7 milliliters of peripheral blood were drawn from each donor into EDTA-treated Vacutainer tubes. Ficoll-Paque density-gradient centrifugation was used to isolate PBMCs, with at least 6.5 million per sample. Total RNA, at least 5 micrograms per sample, was extracted from PBMCs with Trizol reagent. The percentages of naive CD45RAhigh/CD27high T cells were determined by flow cytometry on a PBMC aliquot from every donor. CDR1 and CDR2 are read off the germline V gene as SGHTA and FQGNSA. V loses 6 bases of germline sequence and J loses 3 bases, and the interval between the two ends is 20 bases. The CDR3 runs 16 amino acids, cysteine and phenylalanine included. Only CDR3 DNA is held: 48 bases, read in frame from base 1. This clonotype was detected a few times. The clone's antigen remains unknown. No base-level quality is on record; no much larger clone is a single base apart.

Library creation used 5' RACE. The instrument was an Illumina HiSeq 2500. The second PCR ran for about 7 to 11 cycles and used a J-beta primer mix along with a sample-barcoded 5' primer. A unique molecular identifier was introduced onto each TCR beta cDNA molecule by a template-switch 5' adaptor carrying 12 random nucleotides. Each sample yielded at least 2.5 million CDR3-containing paired-end reads. First-strand cDNA synthesis was performed from all RNA using the Mint cDNA synthesis kit, with priming by a TRBC-specific oligonucleotide. Following uracil-DNA glycosylase treatment, all cDNA underwent a first 18-cycle PCR with the universal primers M1SS and BC2_uni_R. Under the source paper's analysis protocol: Normalization of each sample was performed by random selection of 1 million high-quality reads, each carrying a distinct molecular identifier. Instead of being binned into consensus sequences, reads with shared molecular identifiers were discarded. MiTCR, with a Q25 quality threshold and the strictest error-elimination algorithm, was used for CDR3 identification, clonotype clustering and error correction. Lower-bound total TCR beta diversity was estimated with a nonparametric unseen species model using Euler transformation. TCRdb reran the public reads through fastp at Q25 and MiXCR, keeping productive beta chains. Every CDR3 protein is listed once, alongside the most common genes and DNA of its rows. The V and J calls were not made by the authors but by TCRdb's processing. The sample yields about 670,000 distinct CDR3 sequences; around 52% were counted once. Together, the top ten hold about 13% of the sample.

The clonotype originates from a woman older than 75 in good health. The chain couples TRBV7-2 to TRBJ1-2, and perhaps TRBD1 as D gene, on 5 matching bases. Sequencing was carried out using blood. Read as DNA, the sequence is TGTGCCAGCAGTCGACAGTGGGGCGAACCTGACTATGGCTACACCTTC. This encodes CASSRQWGEPDYGYTF.